This TCR beta chain derives from a study of CD8+ T cells in alopecia areata. Points from the study as a whole: Scalp sequencing also captures normal skin's resident alphabeta T cells. While patients received tofacitinib, many expanded lesional clones remained present in scalp and blood.

Treatment defined: oral pan-JAK inhibitor, 5-10 mg twice daily. Obtained from alopecia areata patients were lesional scalp punch biopsies along with peripheral blood. Following extraction, RNA underwent reverse transcription to cDNA, which served as the sequencing template. Sequencing used immunoSEQ multiplex PCR; TCRdb keeps in-frame clones, though not all of them. The table records around 100,000 clones, about 60% of them present only once. Germline values: CDR1 LGHNA, CDR2 YNFKEQ. The V gene end was trimmed by 4 bases and the J gene end by 2 bases; junction bases not matched to a gene: 3. CDR3 size: 15 residues. About this clone itself: The target antigen is unknown.

This sequence joins TRBV4-2 and TRBJ2-5; 11 bases agree with TRBD2. The sequencing here drew on CD8+ T cells sorted from blood, taken at week 24, from a patient treated with tofacitinib. The origin of this receptor is a human donor with alopecia areata. CDR3 residues: CASSPLAGDQETQYF. The CDR3 DNA sequence: TGTGCCAGCAGCCCACTAGCGGGGGATCAAGAGACCCAGTACTTC.